These 2 T cell receptor beta chains were sequenced from one sample in a study of blood T cell repertoires in COVID-19. Profiled with immunoSEQ multiplex PCR; TCRdb holds only in-frame clones, not every one. The data hold 270,000 or so clones, with about four fifths observed a single time. The sample comprised peripheral blood. The receptors were sampled from a woman aged 45-65 years who had recovered from COVID-19.

V usage is TRBV30 and J usage is TRBJ1-1; possible D gene TRBD1, 5 bases. Germline V CDR1 and CDR2: GTSNPN, SVGIG (reference sequence). The CDR3 length is 13 residues. Deletions cut 0 bases from V and 4 bases from J, with 9 bases between. Written as DNA, the CDR3 is TGTGCCTGGAGTGTACAAGGGGCCACTGAAGCTTTCTTT. Translating gives CAWSVQGATEAFF. Based on the CDR3 plus reference TRBV30 and TRBJ1-1, the full variable domain is SQTIHQWPATLVQPVGSPLSLECTVEGTSNPNLYWYRQAAGRGLQLLFYSVGIGQISSEVPQNLSASRPQDRQFILSSKKLLLSDSGFYLCAWSVQGATEAFFGQGTRLTVV.

The V and J genes are TRBV28 and TRBJ2-7; 8 nucleotides match TRBD2. CDR1 is MDHEN, CDR2 SYDVKM, per germline. V lost 7 bases to trimming and J lost 0 bases; unmatched junction nucleotides: 5. This CDR3 has 14 amino acids. The CDR3: CASTTGTSSYEQYF. CDR3 DNA sequence: TGTGCCAGCACCACCGGGACTAGCTCCTACGAGCAGTACTTC.